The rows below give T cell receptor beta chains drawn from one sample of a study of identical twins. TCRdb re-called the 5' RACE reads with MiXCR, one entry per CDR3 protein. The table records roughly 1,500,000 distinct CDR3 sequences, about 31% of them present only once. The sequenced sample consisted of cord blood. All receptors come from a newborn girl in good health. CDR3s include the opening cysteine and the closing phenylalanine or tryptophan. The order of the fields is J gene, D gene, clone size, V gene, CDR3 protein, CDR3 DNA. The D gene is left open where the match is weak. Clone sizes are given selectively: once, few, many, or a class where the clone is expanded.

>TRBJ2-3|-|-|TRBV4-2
CASSQGSALATDTQYF
TGTGCCAGCAGCCAAGGCAGCGCGTTGGCCACAGATACGCAGTATTTT
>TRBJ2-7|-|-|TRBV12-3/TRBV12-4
CASSQIATYEQYF
TGTGCCAGCAGCCAAATAGCTACCTACGAGCAGTACTTC
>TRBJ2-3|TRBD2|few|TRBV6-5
CASRDSGGDTQYF
TGTGCCAGCAGGGATAGCGGGGGGGATACGCAGTATTTT
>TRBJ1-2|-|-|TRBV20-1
CSSYGYTF
TGCAGTTCCTACGGCTACACCTTC
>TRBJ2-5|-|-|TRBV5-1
CTSRQEETQYF
TGCACCAGCAGACAGGAAGAGACCCAGTACTTC
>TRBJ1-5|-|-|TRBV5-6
CASSPGSGLQPQHF
TGTGCCAGCAGCCCCGGTTCAGGGCTTCAGCCCCAGCATTTT
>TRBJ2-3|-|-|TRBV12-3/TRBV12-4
CASSLLASTDMQYF
TGTGCCAGCAGTTTACTAGCGAGCACAGATATGCAGTATTTT
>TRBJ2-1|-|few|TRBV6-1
CASEAGRNEQFF
TGTGCCAGCGAGGCAGGGAGGAATGAGCAGTTCTTC
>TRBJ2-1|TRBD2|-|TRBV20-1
CSAFPLLAGGIEQFF
TGCAGTGCCTTCCCCCTACTAGCGGGAGGTATCGAGCAGTTCTTC
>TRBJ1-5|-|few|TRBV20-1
CSASPVGVGQPQHF
TGCAGTGCTAGCCCTGTCGGGGTGGGTCAGCCCCAGCATTTT
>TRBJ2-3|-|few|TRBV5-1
CASSLALGKPGGTDTQYF
TGCGCCAGCAGCTTGGCCCTCGGGAAACCGGGTGGCACAGATACGCAGTATTTT
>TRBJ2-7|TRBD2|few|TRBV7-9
CASSPGGTSGSYEQYF
TGTGCCAGCAGCCCCGGCGGGACTAGCGGATCCTACGAGCAGTACTTC
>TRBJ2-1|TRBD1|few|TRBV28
CASSVPGQAYNEQFF
TGTGCCAGCAGTGTACCGGGACAGGCCTACAATGAGCAGTTCTTC
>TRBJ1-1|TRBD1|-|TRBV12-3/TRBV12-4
CASSLGKGAPTEAFF
TGTGCCAGCAGTTTGGGGAAGGGGGCCCCCACTGAAGCTTTCTTT
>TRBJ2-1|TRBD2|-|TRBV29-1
CSALIGLVSNEQFF
TGCAGCGCACTGATAGGACTAGTATCAAATGAGCAGTTCTTC
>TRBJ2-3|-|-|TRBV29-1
CSVQWGATDTQYF
TGCAGCGTACAGTGGGGGGCCACAGATACGCAGTATTTT
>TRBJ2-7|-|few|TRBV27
CASGMASYEQYF
TGTGCCAGCGGCATGGCCTCCTACGAGCAGTACTTC
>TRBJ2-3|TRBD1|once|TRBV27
CASSTPGGGTDTQYF
TGTGCCAGCAGCACACCAGGGGGAGGCACAGATACGCAGTATTTT
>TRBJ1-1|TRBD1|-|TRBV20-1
CSARARNRQGGTEAFF
TGCAGTGCTAGAGCCCGTAACCGACAGGGCGGGACTGAAGCTTTCTTT
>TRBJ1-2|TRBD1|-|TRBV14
CASSQERDRGPFQGVPLNYGYTF
TGTGCCAGCAGCCAAGAAAGGGACAGGGGTCCTTTTCAGGGTGTTCCACTCAACTATGGCTACACCTTC
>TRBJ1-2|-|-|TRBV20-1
CSASVGTDGYTF
TGCAGTGCTAGTGTCGGGACGGATGGCTACACCTTC
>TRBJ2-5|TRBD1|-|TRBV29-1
CSVVDRGLSVEQYF
TGCAGCGTTGTCGACAGGGGGTTAAGTGTTGAGCAGTACTTC
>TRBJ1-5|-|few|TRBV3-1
CASSLQGDNQPQHF
TGTGCCAGCAGCTTACAGGGAGATAATCAGCCCCAGCATTTT
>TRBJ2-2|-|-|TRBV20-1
CSAPMTGELFF
TGCAGTGCCCCTATGACCGGGGAGCTGTTTTTT
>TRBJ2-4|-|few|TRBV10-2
CASKRGGENIQYF
TGCGCCAGCAAGAGGGGAGGAGAAAACATTCAGTACTTC
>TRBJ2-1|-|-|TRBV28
CASSFVGFSYNEQFF
TGTGCCAGCAGTTTTGTAGGGTTCTCCTACAATGAGCAGTTCTTC
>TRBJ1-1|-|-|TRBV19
CASSMTPDIYTEAFF
TGTGCCAGTAGTATGACACCGGACATCTACACTGAAGCTTTCTTT
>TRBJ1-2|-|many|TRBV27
CASSPRPNYGYTF
TGTGCCAGCAGTCCCCGTCCAAACTATGGCTACACCTTC
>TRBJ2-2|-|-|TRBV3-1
CASTQMGRNTGELFF
TGTGCCAGCACCCAAATGGGGAGGAACACCGGGGAGCTGTTTTTT
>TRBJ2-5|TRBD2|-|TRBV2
CASQTGGPGNEQYF
TGTGCCAGCCAAACGGGAGGGCCCGGCAATGAGCAGTACTTC
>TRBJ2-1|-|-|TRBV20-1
CSAKSREMSYNEQFF
TGCAGTGCTAAATCCCGGGAGATGTCCTACAATGAGCAGTTCTTC
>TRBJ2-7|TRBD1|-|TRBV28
CASRNRGLREQYF
TGTGCCAGCAGAAACAGGGGCTTACGCGAGCAGTACTTC
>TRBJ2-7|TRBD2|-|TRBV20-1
CSANGLAEGYSYEQYF
TGCAGTGCTAACGGACTAGCAGAAGGGTACTCCTACGAGCAGTACTTC
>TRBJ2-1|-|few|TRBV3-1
CASSLLTSTPYNEQFF
TGTGCCAGCAGCCTCCTGACTAGTACCCCATACAATGAGCAGTTCTTC
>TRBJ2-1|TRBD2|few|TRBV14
CASSQVSGGAWEQFF
TGTGCCAGCAGCCAAGTCAGCGGGGGGGCCTGGGAGCAGTTCTTC
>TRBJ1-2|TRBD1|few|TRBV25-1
CASSARTGGYGYTF
TGTGCCAGCAGTGCCCGGACAGGGGGCTATGGCTACACCTTC
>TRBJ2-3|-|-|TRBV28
CSVNRASTDTQYF
TGTTCAGTGAACAGAGCTAGCACAGATACGCAGTATTTT
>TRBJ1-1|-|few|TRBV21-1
CASPERQKNTEAFF
TGTGCCAGCCCCGAGAGGCAGAAGAACACTGAAGCTTTCTTT
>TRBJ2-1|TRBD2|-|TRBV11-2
CASSSLAGDLNEQFF
TGTGCCAGCAGCTCACTAGCGGGGGACCTCAATGAGCAGTTCTTC
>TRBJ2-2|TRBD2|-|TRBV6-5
CASSYSRTSGSPGELFF
TGTGCCAGCAGTTACTCCCGGACTAGCGGGAGTCCCGGGGAGCTGTTTTTT
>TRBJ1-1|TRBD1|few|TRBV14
CASSQDGVLGRGRNTEAFF
TGTGCCAGCAGCCAAGATGGCGTTTTAGGCAGGGGGCGGAACACTGAAGCTTTCTTT
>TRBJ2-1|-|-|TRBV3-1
CASSQGPLLSYNEQFF
TGTGCCAGCAGCCAAGGACCCCTACTCTCCTACAATGAGCAGTTCTTC
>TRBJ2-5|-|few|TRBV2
CASSEFVVPWTQYF
TGTGCCAGCAGTGAATTTGTAGTGCCTTGGACCCAGTACTTC
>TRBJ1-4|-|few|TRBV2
CASSEARGANEKLFF
TGTGCCAGCAGTGAAGCAAGGGGGGCTAATGAAAAACTGTTTTTT
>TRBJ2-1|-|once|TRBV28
CASSSLGGSRNGQFF
TGTGCCAGCAGTTCCCTAGGAGGTTCTCGGAATGGGCAGTTCTTC
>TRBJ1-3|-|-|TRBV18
CASSPGSSGNTIYF
TGTGCCAGCAGTCCCGGGTCCTCTGGAAACACCATATATTTT
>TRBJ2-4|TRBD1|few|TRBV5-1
CASSFGTALAKNIQYF
TGCGCCAGCAGCTTTGGGACAGCTTTAGCCAAAAACATTCAGTACTTC
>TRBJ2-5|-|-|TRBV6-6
CASYPRSGSRETQYF
TGTGCCTCGTACCCCAGATCCGGGAGCCGAGAGACCCAGTACTTC
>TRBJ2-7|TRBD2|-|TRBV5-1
CASSIGLTSGRIYEQYF
TGCGCCAGCAGCATCGGCCTAACTAGCGGGAGGATCTACGAGCAGTACTTC